The 6 T cell receptor beta chains listed next were all sequenced from one sample in a study of T cell responses to AZD1222 COVID-19 vaccine. Measured with immunoSEQ multiplex PCR; TCRdb has only the in-frame clones, and not every one. The sample gives 100,000 to 140,000 clones, 89% of which show up once; 6.6% is in the top ten. The sequences come from peripheral blood, collected on day 0 of AZD1222 vaccination. These receptors all stem from an adult in good health.

As DNA, the CDR3 is TGTGCCAGCTCACCCGGGCCTGACTACGAGCAGTACTTC. Residues: CASSPGPDYEQYF. The J gene is TRBJ2-7, the V gene TRBV18, with D hard to call. V lost 3 bases and J 3 bases, leaving 9 bases between the germline ends. Germline CDR1 reads KGHSH; CDR2 reads LQKENI. The CDR3 contains 13 residues.

This clone has a single count. This chain links TRBV5-5 with TRBJ2-3, with 11 bases identical to TRBD2. This CDR3 region has 17 residues. V lost 4 bases and J lost 1; bases outside the gene matches: 8. Germline V gene data show CDR1 as SGHKS and CDR2 as YYEKEE (reference sequence). CDR3 in DNA: TGTGCCAGCAGCCTGGGACTAGCGGTTTATGGCACAGATACGCAGTATTTT. The encoded protein is CASSLGLAVYGTDTQYF.

The chain couples TRBV28 to TRBJ2-1; TRBD2 is a possible D gene (6 bases). Germline V gene lookup returns CDR1 MDHEN and CDR2 SYDVKM. The CDR3 sequence is 15 residues long. With 6 bases removed from V and 1 base from J, the gap between germline ends came to 13 bases. CDR3 in amino acids: CASSWDSDSYNEQFF. CDR3 DNA: TGTGCCAGCAGCTGGGACTCCGATTCCTACAATGAGCAGTTCTTC. The whole variable domain, filled in from reference TRBV28 and TRBJ2-1, reads DVKVTQSSRYLVKRTGEKVFLECVQDMDHENMFWYRQDPGLGLRLIYFSYDVKMKEKGDIPEGYSVSREKKERFSLILESASTNQTSMYLCASSWDSDSYNEQFFGPGTRLTVL.

J is TRBJ1-6 and V is TRBV3-1 (or the pseudogene TRBV3-2), with D perhaps TRBD1 (6 bases). CDR3 size: 15 residues. Germline V gene data show CDR1 as LGHDT and CDR2 as YNNKEL (reference sequence). V lost 3 bases and J 13 bases, leaving 19 bases between the germline ends. DNA of the CDR3: TGTGCCAGCAGCCACCCGGGAGGGGGGGAGGAGCCCCTCCACTTT. Protein sequence: CASSHPGGGEEPLHF.

The rearrangement joins TRBV7-2 to TRBJ1-1, with no clear D. The V gene lost 5 bases and the J gene lost 1 base, with 8 bases spanning the gap. In germline, CDR1 is SGHTA, CDR2 FQGNSA. This CDR3 contains 13 residues. DNA of the CDR3: TGTGCCAGCAGCCTGAGCGGGAACACTGAAGCTTTCTTT. Translating gives CASSLSGNTEAFF.

The rearrangement links TRBV7-2 to TRBJ2-7; D perhaps matches TRBD2 (5 bases). Trimming removed 5 bases from V and 2 bases from J, with 10 bases in between. The CDR3 extends over 13 amino acids. The germline CDR1 and CDR2 sequences are SGHTA and FQGNSA. The CDR3 DNA reads as TGTGCCAGCAGCGTTACTAGGGCCTACGAGCAGTACTTC. As protein: CASSVTRAYEQYF.